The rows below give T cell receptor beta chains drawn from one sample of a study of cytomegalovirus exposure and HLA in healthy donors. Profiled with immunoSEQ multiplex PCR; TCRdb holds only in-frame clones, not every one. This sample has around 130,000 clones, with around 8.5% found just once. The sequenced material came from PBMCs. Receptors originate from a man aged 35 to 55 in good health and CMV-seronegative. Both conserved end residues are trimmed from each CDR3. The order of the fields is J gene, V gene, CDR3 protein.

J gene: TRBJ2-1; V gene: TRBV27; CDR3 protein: ASSSFLAPNEQF
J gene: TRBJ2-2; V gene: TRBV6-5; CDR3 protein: ASSYQTSPDGELF
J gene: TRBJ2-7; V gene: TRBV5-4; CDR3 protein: ASSAQGNEQY
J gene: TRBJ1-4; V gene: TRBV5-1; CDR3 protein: ASSWGTGEDEKLF
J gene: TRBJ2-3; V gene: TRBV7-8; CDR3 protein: ASSLDRGTDTQY
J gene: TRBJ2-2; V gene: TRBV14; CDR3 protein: ASSQGQGNTGELF
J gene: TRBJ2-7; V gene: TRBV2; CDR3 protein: ASTPGQGNYEQY
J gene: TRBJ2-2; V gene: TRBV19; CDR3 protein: ASGQGSTGELF
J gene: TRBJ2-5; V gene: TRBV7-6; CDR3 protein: ASSLEQAGQETQY
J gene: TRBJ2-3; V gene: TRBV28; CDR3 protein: ASSLGGVARNTQY
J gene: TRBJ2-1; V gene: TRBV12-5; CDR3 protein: ASGSQGGPNNEQF
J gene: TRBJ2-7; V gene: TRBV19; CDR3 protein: ASSDSYEQY
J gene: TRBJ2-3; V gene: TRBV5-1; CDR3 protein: ASGPGLITDTQY
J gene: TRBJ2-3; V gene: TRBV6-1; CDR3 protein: ASSVRLAGTLTDTQY
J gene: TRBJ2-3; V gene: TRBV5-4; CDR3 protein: ASSLIDTDTQY
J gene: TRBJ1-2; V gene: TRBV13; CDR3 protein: ASSLGATEDYGYT
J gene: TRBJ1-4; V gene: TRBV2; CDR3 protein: ASSGLPGGKLF
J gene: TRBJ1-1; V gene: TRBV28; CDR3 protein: ASSRDRVTEAF
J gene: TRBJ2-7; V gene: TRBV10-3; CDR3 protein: AIGRAGGEQY
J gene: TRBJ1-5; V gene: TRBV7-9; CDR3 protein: ASSDTFSQPQH
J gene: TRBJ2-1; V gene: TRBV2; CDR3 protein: ASSEKEAEYNEQF
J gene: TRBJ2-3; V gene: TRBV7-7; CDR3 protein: ASSSRRGDTQY
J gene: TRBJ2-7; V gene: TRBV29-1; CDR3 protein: SVEVTQGSSYEQY
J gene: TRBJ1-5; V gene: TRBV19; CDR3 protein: ASSAVTSGNQPQH
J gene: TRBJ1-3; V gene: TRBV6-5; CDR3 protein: ASSYSGSSGNTIY
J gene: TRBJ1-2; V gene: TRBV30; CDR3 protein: AWSVRRTTDYGYT
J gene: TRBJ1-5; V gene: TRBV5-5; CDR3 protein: ASSLVPGGQPQH
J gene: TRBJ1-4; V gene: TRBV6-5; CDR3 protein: ASSTGDEKLF
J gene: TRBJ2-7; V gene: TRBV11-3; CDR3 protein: ASIRRGTGGPYEQY
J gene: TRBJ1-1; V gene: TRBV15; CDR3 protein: ATSRERTANTEAF
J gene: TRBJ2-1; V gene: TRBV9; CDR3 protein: ASSGSSGDDEQF
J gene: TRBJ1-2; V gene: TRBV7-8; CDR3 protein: ASSPQGTMNYGYT
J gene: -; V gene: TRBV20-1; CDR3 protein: SAGLGEQY
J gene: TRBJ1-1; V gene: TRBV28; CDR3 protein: AISGGRDTTEAF
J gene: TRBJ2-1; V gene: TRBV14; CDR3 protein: ASSQDLLEGYNEQF
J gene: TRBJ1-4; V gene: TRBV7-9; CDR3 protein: ASSLRPGEKLF